This T cell receptor (beta chain) was identified during a study of PD-1 blockade in mismatch repair-deficient tumors. Assay: immunoSEQ multiplex PCR; the TCRdb copy retains only in-frame clones and omits some. The data contain roughly 120,000 clones, about 74% of them singletons. CDR1 and CDR2 from the germline V gene are MNHNS and SASEGT. The CDR3 runs 16 residues. The V end was cut by 2 bases, the J end by 0 bases, with 11 bases between. The sample here was peripheral blood, taken approximately 64 weeks after starting pembrolizumab. The genes are TRBV6-1 and TRBJ1-5; D gene ambiguous. The receptor was derived from an adult with mismatch repair-deficient cancer. CDR3 nucleotide sequence: TGTGCCAGCAGTGAATTCACAGCTTATAGCAATCAGCCCCAGCATTTT. Amino acids: CASSEFTAYSNQPQHF.